A selection of T cell receptor beta chains follows, all from one sample in a study of Ad26.COV2.S vaccination and SARS-CoV-2 variants. The data were produced by immunoSEQ multiplex PCR, yet TCRdb's version contains in-frame clones alone and is incomplete. This table has hundreds of thousands of clones, approximately 90% appearing once. The sample in question was peripheral blood, obtained in a trial of Ad26.COV2.S vaccine versus placebo. The receptor set was obtained from a person aged 18-60 years who received the Ad26.COV2.S COVID-19 vaccine or a placebo. Each CDR3 is given with its conserved first and last residue. D genes are given only for firm matches. Size values are once, few and many counts, or a class for expanded clones, and some rows have none.

CDR3 protein | CDR3 DNA | V gene | D gene | clone size | J gene
CASSLGLGPQGDQPQHF | TGTGCCAGCAGTTTAGGGTTGGGACCCCAGGGAGATCAGCCCCAGCATTTT | TRBV27 | . | . | TRBJ1-5
CASSPSRFLYEQYF | TGTGCCAGCTCACCATCACGCTTTCTTTACGAGCAGTACTTC | TRBV18 | . | . | TRBJ2-7
CATRGERGAYEQYF | TGTGCCACCAGAGGAGAGCGCGGGGCCTACGAGCAGTACTTC | TRBV28 | . | . | TRBJ2-7
CATKADLNTEAFF | TGTGCCACCAAGGCGGATCTGAACACTGAAGCTTTCTTT | TRBV15 | . | . | TRBJ1-1
CASSLRGTADNEAFF | TGTGCCAGCAGCTTACGGGGAACGGCCGATAACGAAGCTTTCTTT | TRBV13 | . | . | TRBJ1-1
CASKATYSNQPQHF | TGTGCCAGCAAGGCTACTTATAGCAATCAGCCCCAGCATTTT | TRBV2 | . | . | TRBJ1-5
CASSQGISGPLGGYTF | TGTGCCAGCAGCCAAGGGATTTCGGGACCTCTGGGAGGCTACACCTTC | TRBV14 | . | . | TRBJ1-2
CASSTPGNSYEQYF | TGCGCCAGCAGCACCCCAGGGAACTCCTACGAGCAGTACTTC | TRBV4-1 | . | . | TRBJ2-7
CASSEVGGTQYF | TGTGCCAGCAGTGAAGTGGGTGGTACCCAGTACTTC | TRBV6-1 | . | . | TRBJ2-5
CASSLDFDRGRDNYGYTF | TGTGCCAGCAGCTTAGATTTTGACAGGGGGCGGGATAACTATGGCTACACCTTC | TRBV11-3 | TRBD1 | . | TRBJ1-2
CASSIAGTANTGELFF | TGTGCCAGTAGTATTGCGGGGACTGCGAACACCGGGGAGCTGTTTTTT | TRBV19 | . | . | TRBJ2-2
CASSGTAVSYEQYF | TGTGCCAGCAGCGGGACAGCTGTATCCTACGAGCAGTACTTC | TRBV27 | TRBD1 | . | TRBJ2-7
CASSGDDQPQHF | TGTGCCAGCTCAGGGGATGACCAGCCCCAGCATTTT | TRBV18 | . | many | TRBJ1-5
CASSEDRGLYTGELFF | TGTGCCAGCAGTGAGGACAGGGGGCTATACACCGGGGAGCTGTTTTTT | TRBV2 | TRBD1 | . | TRBJ2-2
CATSSRGWNQPQHF | TGTGCCACCAGTAGCAGGGGATGGAATCAGCCCCAGCATTTT | TRBV15 | . | few | TRBJ1-5
CASSLGSNTGELFF | TGTGCCAGCAGCTTAGGGTCAAACACCGGGGAGCTGTTTTTT | TRBV7-9 | . | . | TRBJ2-2
CAIRNTPGQGSYNEQFF | TGTGCCATCAGAAATACTCCGGGACAGGGTTCCTACAATGAGCAGTTCTTC | TRBV10-3 | TRBD1 | . | TRBJ2-1
CASSFGTNQPQHF | TGTGCCAGCAGCTTTGGCACCAATCAGCCCCAGCATTTT | TRBV7-9 | . | . | TRBJ1-5
CASSGTGGSEETQYF | TGCGCCAGCAGCGGGACAGGGGGCTCGGAAGAGACCCAGTACTTC | TRBV5-1 | TRBD1 | few | TRBJ2-5
CASSLDAGAETQYF | TGCGCCAGCAGCTTGGACGCGGGAGCAGAGACCCAGTACTTC | TRBV5-1 | TRBD2 | . | TRBJ2-5
CASSRDRGWTEAFF | TGTGCCAGCAGCCGCGACAGGGGTTGGACTGAAGCTTTCTTT | TRBV3-1/TRBV3-2 | TRBD1 | . | TRBJ1-1
CASSYQGNTEAFF | TGCGCCAGCAGTTACCAGGGGAACACTGAAGCTTTCTTT | TRBV10-2 | . | . | TRBJ1-1
CASSEQLAGGPNTQYF | TGTGCCAGCAGCGAACAACTAGCGGGAGGGCCGAATACGCAGTATTTT | TRBV11-2 | TRBD2 | . | TRBJ2-3
CAWSVTVTDGYTF | TGTGCCTGGAGTGTCACTGTCACCGATGGCTACACCTTC | TRBV30 | . | . | TRBJ1-2
CASSVAQGGDGYTF | TGTGCCAGCAGCGTAGCTCAGGGTGGGGATGGCTACACCTTC | TRBV9 | . | . | TRBJ1-2
CASSQDLQREPQHF | TGTGCCAGCAGCCAAGATCTACAGAGAGAGCCCCAGCATTTT | TRBV3-1/TRBV3-2 | . | . | TRBJ1-5
CSARVLNEAFF | TGCAGTGCTAGAGTACTCAATGAAGCTTTCTTT | TRBV20-1 | . | . | TRBJ1-1
CASSSLDAARPQHF | TGTGCCAGCAGTAGTTTGGACGCAGCGCGGCCCCAGCATTTT | TRBV2 | . | . | TRBJ1-5
CASSVGSHGTEAFF | TGTGCCAGCAGCGTAGGATCCCATGGGACAGAAGCTTTCTTT | TRBV9 | . | . | TRBJ1-1
CATSRDRAGDEQFF | TGTGCCACCAGCAGAGATAGAGCGGGAGATGAGCAGTTCTTC | TRBV15 | TRBD2 | . | TRBJ2-1
CATWTSGGVGELFF | TGTGCCACCTGGACTAGCGGGGGGGTCGGGGAGCTGTTTTTT | TRBV6-5 | TRBD2 | . | TRBJ2-2
CASSLNLLNTGELFF | TGTGCCAGCAGTTTAAACCTATTGAACACCGGGGAGCTGTTTTTT | TRBV28 | . | . | TRBJ2-2
CASSLADGALSYEQYF | TGTGCCAGCAGCCTAGCGGACGGAGCTCTCTCCTACGAGCAGTACTTC | TRBV11-1 | TRBD2 | . | TRBJ2-7
CASTRPEGTSNEQFF | TGTGCCAGCACCCGACCAGAAGGGACCAGCAATGAGCAGTTCTTC | TRBV7-9 | . | . | TRBJ2-1
CAISDSFKGTRNTEAFF | TGTGCCATCAGTGATAGTTTTAAAGGGACGAGGAACACTGAAGCTTTCTTT | TRBV10-3 | . | . | TRBJ1-1
CASSQGQGFEAFF | TGTGCCAGCAGCCAAGGGCAGGGGTTCGAAGCTTTCTTT | TRBV3-1/TRBV3-2 | . | . | TRBJ1-1
CASSLRGCIRPDNEKLFF | TGTGCCAGCAGTTTAAGGGGATGTATTCGCCCTGATAATGAAAAACTGTTTTTT | TRBV27 | . | . | TRBJ1-4
CASSKTGYEQYF | TGTGCCAGCAGCAAGACAGGGTACGAGCAGTACTTC | TRBV7-9 | TRBD1 | once | TRBJ2-7
CASSQSTRGAFSGANVLTF | TGTGCCAGCAGCCAAAGTACAAGGGGGGCCTTCTCTGGGGCCAACGTCCTGACTTTC | TRBV14 | . | . | TRBJ2-6
CASSRDRRETQYF | TGTGCCAGCAGCCGGGACAGGAGGGAGACCCAGTACTTC | TRBV7-7 | TRBD1 | . | TRBJ2-5
CASRVIGGHTGELFF | TGTGCCAGTAGGGTTATAGGGGGCCACACCGGGGAGCTGTTTTTT | TRBV19 | TRBD1 | . | TRBJ2-2
CASSLGFGTGLTEAFF | TGTGCCAGCAGCTTAGGTTTCGGGACAGGCCTCACTGAAGCTTTCTTT | TRBV7-9 | TRBD1 | . | TRBJ1-1
CASSIGQGIVYEQYF | TGTGCCAGTAGTATTGGGCAGGGAATCGTCTACGAGCAGTACTTC | TRBV19 | . | . | TRBJ2-7
CASSPRTGGPAETQYF | TGTGCTAGCAGCCCGCGGACTGGGGGACCAGCCGAGACCCAGTACTTC | TRBV7-7 | . | . | TRBJ2-5
CASRASGANVLTF | TGTGCCAGCAGAGCTTCTGGGGCCAACGTCCTGACTTTC | TRBV28 | . | . | TRBJ2-6
CASSLAGTGPYNEQFF | TGTGCCAGCAGCTTAGCCGGGACAGGGCCGTACAATGAGCAGTTCTTC | TRBV7-2 | TRBD1 | . | TRBJ2-1
CASSQDRVGGANVLTF | TGTGCCAGCAGCCAGGACAGGGTTGGCGGGGCCAACGTCCTGACTTTC | TRBV4-2 | TRBD1 | . | TRBJ2-6
CASSKLGGARNTEAFF | TGTGCCAGCAGCAAGCTGGGGGGGGCCCGGAACACTGAAGCTTTCTTT | TRBV9 | . | . | TRBJ1-1